This T cell receptor (beta chain) was recorded in a study of cytotoxic CD8 clonotypes in ibrutinib-treated CLL. Study overall: The subjects consisted of ten to twelve relapsed/refractory and some 14 treatment-naive individuals, with about 17 IGHV unmutated.

A 1 in 200,000 to 1 in 1 million T cell depth was the sequencing target. Repertoires were generated with immunoSEQ multiplex PCR, while TCRdb's copy carries only in-frame clones and drops some. The table records roughly 4,200 clones, around 83% of them present only once. Per germline, CDR1 KGHSH and CDR2 LQKENI. Germline trimming cut 3 bases from V and 4 bases from J; bases unmatched to any gene: 0. This CDR3 region has 14 residues. The rearrangement links TRBV18 to TRBJ2-5, with 12 bases matching TRBD2. Sequenced here: PBMCs, sampled before ibrutinib treatment. The TCR comes from a human donor with chronic lymphocytic leukemia. The DNA for the CDR3 is TGTGCCAGCTCACCGGGACTAGCGGGAGAGACCCAGTACTTC. It encodes CASSPGLAGETQYF.